This T cell receptor beta chain is drawn from a study of blood T cell repertoires in COVID-19. For the study at large: COVID-19 samples collected from the United States, Italy and Spain covered acute and convalescent phases. The cDNA or gDNA used as material had been derived from T cells, B-cell-depleted T cells, or PBMCs.

TCRdb's table, derived via immunoSEQ multiplex PCR, lists solely in-frame clones and lacks some. The repertoire holds about 120,000 clones, with approximately 85% as singletons. Germline V gene data show CDR1 as SGDLS and CDR2 as YYNGEE. The V end was cut by 4 bases, the J end by 6 bases, with 13 bases between. The CDR3 runs 13 residues. A Seattle source enrolled patients during active infection and followed them longitudinally. Material for sequencing was peripheral blood. The sequence was collected from a woman in her fifties or sixties with COVID-19, enrolled during active disease. J is TRBJ1-2 and V is TRBV9; possible D gene TRBD1, 5 bases. CDR3 sequence: CASSPRVYHGYTF. In DNA, the CDR3 is TGTGCCAGCAGCCCCAGGGTTTATCATGGCTACACCTTC.